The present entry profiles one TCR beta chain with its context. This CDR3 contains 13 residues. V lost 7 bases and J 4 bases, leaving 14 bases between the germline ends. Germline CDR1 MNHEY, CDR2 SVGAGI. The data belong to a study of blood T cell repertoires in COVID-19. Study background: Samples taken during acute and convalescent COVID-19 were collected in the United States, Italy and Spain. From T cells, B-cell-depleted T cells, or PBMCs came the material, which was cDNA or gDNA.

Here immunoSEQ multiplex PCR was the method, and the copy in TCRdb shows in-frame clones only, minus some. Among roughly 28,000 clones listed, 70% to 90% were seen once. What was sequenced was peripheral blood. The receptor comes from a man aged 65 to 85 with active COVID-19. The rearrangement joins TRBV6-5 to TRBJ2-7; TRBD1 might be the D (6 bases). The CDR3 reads CASKVAGAYEQYF. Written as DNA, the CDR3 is TGTGCCAGCAAAGTGGCAGGGGCTTACGAGCAGTACTTC.